Below, 25 T cell receptor beta chains from the same sample are listed, as sequenced in a study of OX40 agonist ivuxolimab in advanced cancers. Produced via immunoSEQ multiplex PCR; TCRdb's table is partial and in-frame only. The repertoire holds 90,000 to 150,000 clones, with 80% to 90% as singletons. Sequenced here: CD4+ or CD8+ T cells sorted from blood, sampled in a trial of the OX40 agonist ivuxolimab. These receptors all come from an adult with an advanced solid tumor such as melanoma, head and neck, liver or kidney cancer.

The chain uses TRBV18 and TRBJ1-2; D remains unclear. The CDR3 length is 14 residues. Germline V gene data show CDR1 as KGHSH and CDR2 as LQKENI. The germline V and J ends were trimmed by 0 bases and 3 bases, with 8 bases remaining between them. CDR3 amino acids: CASSPPTGDYGYTF. Here the CDR3 DNA reads TGTGCCAGCTCACCACCTACGGGCGACTATGGCTACACCTTC.

This clone was counted ten times or more. For the CDR3, the DNA is TGTGCCAGCAGCTCGGGACGGGGTGGGGGGAATTCACCCCTCCACTTT. This sequence encodes CASSSGRGGGNSPLHF. The rearrangement joins TRBV7-9 to TRBJ1-6, with a tentative D call TRBD1 (5 bases). V lost 4 bases, J lost 7 bases, and 17 bases lay in between. The germline V gene encodes CDR1 SEHNR and CDR2 FQNEAQ (reference sequence). This CDR3 is built from 16 residues.

The V gene is TRBV6-5, the J gene TRBJ1-2, with no clear D. This CDR3 spans 12 amino acids. Per germline, CDR1 MNHEY and CDR2 SVGAGI. V was trimmed by 7 bases and J by 4 bases, leaving 10 bases between them. CDR3 coding DNA: TGTGCCAGCAAGGACCACTCCTATGGCTACACCTTC. Amino acids: CASKDHSYGYTF.

V and J are TRBV29-1 and TRBJ1-1; D gene unclear. The V gene's germline CDR1 is SQVTM and CDR2 ANQGSEA. V dropped 1 base and J dropped 0 bases, with 0 bases sitting between them. The CDR3 has 11 amino acids. CDR3 in amino acids: CSVEVNTEAFF. CDR3 nucleotides: TGCAGCGTTGAAGTGAACACTGAAGCTTTCTTT.

The chain recombines TRBV6-6 with TRBJ1-2; D ambiguous. Germline loops: CDR1 MNHNY, CDR2 SVGAGI (reference sequence). The germline V and J ends were trimmed by 0 bases and 6 bases, with 5 bases remaining between them. The CDR3 is 12 residues long. CDR3 nucleotide sequence: TGTGCCAGCAGTTACTCGGACGATGGCTACACCTTC. It codes for CASSYSDDGYTF.

CDR3 in amino acids: CAWSVGLVNTEAFF. CDR3 DNA: TGTGCCTGGAGTGTAGGCCTCGTGAACACTGAAGCTTTCTTT. V gene TRBV30 combines with J gene TRBJ1-1; D uncertain. Germline V gene sequence: CDR1 GTSNPN, CDR2 SVGIG (reference sequence). This CDR3 comprises 14 residues. The V end lost 0 bases, the J end lost 0 bases, and 8 bases lay between the germline ends.

This chain links TRBV28 with TRBJ1-6; D call uncertain. Germline-derived CDR1 and CDR2 are MDHEN and SYDVKM. The CDR3 consists of 14 residues. The V gene lost 7 bases and the J gene lost 7 bases, with 14 bases spanning the gap. Here the CDR3 DNA reads TGTGCCAGCACCATGGGTAGTCAAAATTCACCCCTCCACTTT. This encodes CASTMGSQNSPLHF.

The chain links TRBV28 to TRBJ2-4; a possible D gene is TRBD1 (6 bases). Trimming took off 6 bases at V and 6 bases at J, with 12 bases between the two ends. This CDR3 spans 13 amino acids. From germline, CDR1 is MDHEN and CDR2 SYDVKM. In nucleotides, the CDR3 is TGTGCCAGCAGGGGACACTCTTTAAACATTCAGTACTTC. Protein sequence: CASRGHSLNIQYF.

V usage is TRBV29-1 and J usage is TRBJ2-2; D perhaps matches TRBD2 (6 bases). Germline V CDR1 and CDR2: SQVTM, ANQGSEA. Deletions cut 7 bases from V and 3 bases from J, with 15 bases between. This CDR3 is built from 14 residues. The CDR3 region is CSGRAGQDTGELFF. In DNA form, the CDR3 reads TGCAGCGGCAGGGCGGGGCAGGACACCGGGGAGCTGTTTTTT.

The CDR3 nucleotides are TGTGCCAGCAGTGAAGTTAGGACGGTGGAAGCTTTCTTT. It codes for CASSEVRTVEAFF. The gene calls are TRBV2 and TRBJ1-1; no reliable D call. V was clipped by 1 base and J by 8 bases, with 11 bases between them. Per the germline V gene, CDR1 is SNHLY and CDR2 is FYNNEI. The CDR3 has 13 amino acids.

The chain uses TRBV6-1 and TRBJ2-3; D remains unclear. V was pared by 6 bases and J by 5 bases, with 12 bases between. Looked up from germline, CDR1 is MNHNS and CDR2 is SASEGT. The CDR3 is made up of 13 amino acids. The CDR3 region is CASSWNPGDTQYF. CDR3 in DNA: TGTGCCAGCAGCTGGAACCCGGGAGATACGCAGTATTTT.

A few counts support this clone. V gene TRBV5-6 combines with J gene TRBJ1-6; D is ambiguous. V shed 5 bases and J shed 5 bases, with 5 bases lying between them. The CDR3 has 12 amino acids. The germline CDR1 and CDR2 sequences are SGHDT and YYEEEE. In nucleotides, the CDR3 is TGTGCCAGCAGTCCGAATAATTCACCCCTCCACTTT. As protein: CASSPNNSPLHF.

The chain recombines TRBV7-3 with TRBJ2-2, with a possible D match to TRBD1 (5 bases). The V gene's germline CDR1 is SGHTA and CDR2 FQGTGA. CDR3 length: 13 residues. V lost 6 bases and J 6 bases, leaving 11 bases between the germline ends. The CDR3, as DNA: TGTGCCAGCAGGCAAGGGGTAGCCGGGGAGCTGTTTTTT. Translation gives CASRQGVAGELFF.

The DNA for the CDR3 is TGTGCCAGCTCAGCCTACAGGGGGCGCGGGGGAGATACGCAGTATTTT. Its protein is CASSAYRGRGGDTQYF. The V gene is TRBV18, the J gene TRBJ2-3, with 9 bases aligning to TRBD1. The germline V gene encodes CDR1 KGHSH and CDR2 LQKENI. After removal of 5 bases from V and 5 bases from J, the junction contained 11 bases not matched to a gene. The CDR3 totals 16 residues. The full variable domain, its missing parts supplied by reference TRBV18 and TRBJ2-3, is NAGVMQNPRHLVRRRGQEARLRCSPMKGHSHVYWYRQLPEEGLKFMVYLQKENIIDESGMPKERFSAEFPKEGPSILRIQQVVRGDSAAYFCASSAYRGRGGDTQYFGPGTRLTVL.

The chain is built from TRBV4-1 and TRBJ1-2; D is perhaps TRBD1 (6 bases). This CDR3 has 15 amino acids. Germline CDR1 is MGHRA and CDR2 is YSYEKL. With 4 bases removed from V and 3 bases from J, the gap between germline ends came to 15 bases. The CDR3, as DNA: TGCGCCAGCAGCCGCCCGGACAGAGCGGACTATGGCTACACCTTC. As protein: CASSRPDRADYGYTF.

The chain has TRBV7-2 and TRBJ1-1; unclear D gene. Germline CDR1 and CDR2: SGHTA and FQGNSA. V was clipped by 2 bases and J by 1 base, with 11 bases between them. This CDR3 is built from 15 residues. CDR3 region: CASSLLSVGNTEAFF. The CDR3 DNA reads TGTGCCAGCAGCTTATTGTCTGTCGGGAACACTGAAGCTTTCTTT.

This chain joins TRBV6-5 and TRBJ1-1, with D perhaps TRBD1 (6 bases). Germline-derived CDR1 and CDR2 are MNHEY and SVGAGI. The CDR3 spans 15 residues. V was pared by 5 bases and J by 4 bases, with 17 bases between. The CDR3 coding sequence is TGTGCCAGCAGTCGGGCGGGGGGGCCGACCACTGAAGCTTTCTTT. It translates to CASSRAGGPTTEAFF.

J is TRBJ2-5 and V is TRBV4-1, with 12 bases that match TRBD2. The V gene end was trimmed by 4 bases and the J gene end by 4 bases; junction bases not matched to a gene: 7. CDR3 length equals 16 residues. The germline V gene encodes CDR1 MGHRA and CDR2 YSYEKL. The CDR3 sequence is CASSPSSGGARETQYF. CDR3 nucleotide sequence: TGCGCCAGCAGCCCCTCTAGCGGGGGGGCTAGAGAGACCCAGTACTTC.

This chain connects TRBV7-2 to TRBJ2-3; 7 positions agree with TRBD2. The CDR3 has 14 amino acids. V lost 7 bases, J lost 4 bases, and 8 bases stayed unmatched. CDR1 is SGHTA and CDR2 is FQGNSA in the germline V gene. In DNA form, the CDR3 reads TGTGCCAGCATCTATCGGGCGGGGGCAGATACGCAGTATTTT. It is translated as CASIYRAGADTQYF.

The V gene is TRBV4-3, the J gene TRBJ1-2; D might be TRBD1 (6 bases). This CDR3 is built from 14 residues. Germline CDR1 LGHNA, CDR2 YSLEER. Trimming removed 2 bases from V and 3 bases from J, with 10 bases in between. The CDR3 is CASSQFQGYYGYTF. Written as DNA, the CDR3 is TGCGCCAGCAGCCAATTCCAGGGGTACTATGGCTACACCTTC.

This sequence joins TRBV15 and TRBJ1-2, with 10 nucleotides matching TRBD1. V was pared by 3 bases and J by 4 bases, with 2 bases of the junction left unmatched. The CDR3 extends over 14 amino acids. Germline values: CDR1 LNHNV, CDR2 YYDKDF (reference sequence). CDR3 DNA: TGTGCCACCAGCAGGGACAGGGGGGTCTATGGCTACACCTTC. It encodes CATSRDRGVYGYTF.

The rearrangement joins TRBV28 to TRBJ2-2; possibly TRBD2 for D (5 bases). This CDR3 is built from 17 residues. Germline V CDR1 and CDR2: MDHEN, SYDVKM. V was trimmed by 2 bases and J by 6 bases, leaving 19 bases between them. CDR3 coding DNA: TGTGCCAGCAGTTTAAATGACTACCGACGTGGGGCCGGGGAGCTGTTTTTT. Amino acids: CASSLNDYRRGAGELFF.

V gene TRBV2 combines with J gene TRBJ2-7; perhaps TRBD2 as D (5 bases). Germline CDR1 reads SNHLY; CDR2 reads FYNNEI. Trimming took 2 bases from V and 0 from J, leaving 11 bases between them. The CDR3 has 15 amino acids. The DNA for the CDR3 is TGTGCCAGCAGTGAACAGGTGAGGGCCTCCTACGAGCAGTACTTC. This gives the protein CASSEQVRASYEQYF.

The chain links TRBV6-5 to TRBJ1-2, with D possibly being TRBD1 (5 bases). This CDR3 is built from 15 residues. Germline V lookup: CDR1 MNHEY, CDR2 SVGAGI. Between the trimmed V and J ends, which lost 0 bases and 0 bases, there was a span of 8 bases. The CDR3 loop is CASSYSGASNYGYTF. The CDR3 DNA is TGTGCCAGCAGTTACTCCGGGGCATCTAACTATGGCTACACCTTC.

The chain is built from TRBV5-4 and TRBJ2-1, with a possible D match to TRBD1 (6 bases). The CDR3 is 20 amino acids. Germline V lookup: CDR1 SGHNT, CDR2 YYREEE (reference sequence). V lost 5 bases and J lost 0, with 27 bases in between. Here the CDR3 DNA reads TGTGCCAGCAGGGCCGTCAGGGGTTCACTTTCCGTAGACTCCTACAATGAGCAGTTCTTC. Residues: CASRAVRGSLSVDSYNEQFF.